This T cell receptor beta chain was captured by sequencing in a study of blood T cell repertoires in COVID-19. The germline gives CDR1 LGHDT, CDR2 YNNKEL (reference sequence). V dropped 6 bases and J dropped 0; count of bases not matched to a gene: 12. The CDR3 totals 18 residues. The count of this clone is one. Per the original data handling: How many nucleated cells were present was estimated from reference gene primer amplification. Method: immunoSEQ multiplex PCR; TCRdb's copy keeps in-frame clones and lacks some. V, J and clone size derive from that table, while D and trimming were established from the DNA sequence. This sample has fewer than 250,000 clones, with approximately 90% found just once.

V usage is TRBV3-1 (or the pseudogene TRBV3-2) and J usage is TRBJ2-2; TRBD1 agrees at 8 bases. What was sequenced was peripheral blood. The sequence came from a man aged 60-69 years with COVID-19, enrolled during active disease. The CDR3 DNA sequence: TGTGCCAGCAGAGCCCTCCCCGGGACAGGAACGAACACCGGGGAGCTGTTTTTT. Translation: CASRALPGTGTNTGELFF.